This paragraph covers one T cell receptor (beta chain) sequence. This entry is derived from a study of cytomegalovirus exposure and HLA in healthy donors. Across the study: The Caucasian-associated ancestry cluster contained 81% of the approximately 400 genotyped donors.

PCR involved 60 Vbeta and 13 Jbeta primers. This table comes from immunoSEQ multiplex PCR, and its TCRdb copy is limited to in-frame clones, with some not included. This sample has approximately 150,000 clones, with about 80% found just once. The CDR3 length is 15 residues. V shed 6 bases, J shed 6 bases, and the junction held 11 bases outside the gene matches. In germline, CDR1 is MDHEN, CDR2 SYDVKM. The sequence was obtained from a woman aged 35 to 49 in good health and CMV-seronegative. This rearrangement joins TRBV28 to TRBJ1-1, with 9 bases fitting TRBD1. The sequenced sample consisted of PBMCs. The CDR3 here is CASSPGTGSLAEAFF. The DNA for the CDR3 is TGTGCCAGCAGCCCCGGGACAGGGTCGTTAGCTGAAGCTTTCTTT. The variable domain in full, with the rest retrieved from reference TRBV28 and TRBJ1-1, is DVKVTQSSRYLVKRTGEKVFLECVQDMDHENMFWYRQDPGLGLRLIYFSYDVKMKEKGDIPEGYSVSREKKERFSLILESASTNQTSMYLCASSPGTGSLAEAFFGQGTRLTVV.